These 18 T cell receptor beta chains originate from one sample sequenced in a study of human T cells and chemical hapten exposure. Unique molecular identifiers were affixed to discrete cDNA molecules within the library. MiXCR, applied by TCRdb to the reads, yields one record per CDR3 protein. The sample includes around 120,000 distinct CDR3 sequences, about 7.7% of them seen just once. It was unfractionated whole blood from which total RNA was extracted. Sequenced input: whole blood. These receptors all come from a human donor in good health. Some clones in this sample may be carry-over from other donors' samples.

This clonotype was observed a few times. CDR3 bases: TGTGCCAGCAGCCCCCTAAAAGACCGGGACACCCTGATTAGGGGGGCCAACGTCCTGACTTTC. This gives the protein CASSPLKDRDTLIRGANVLTF. This rearrangement joins TRBV14 to TRBJ2-6, with TRBD1 as a possible D gene (6 bases). Trimming shortened V by 4 bases and J by 4 bases, and 29 bases separated the two germline ends. Germline lookup yields CDR1 SGHDN and CDR2 FVKESK. The CDR3 covers 21 residues.

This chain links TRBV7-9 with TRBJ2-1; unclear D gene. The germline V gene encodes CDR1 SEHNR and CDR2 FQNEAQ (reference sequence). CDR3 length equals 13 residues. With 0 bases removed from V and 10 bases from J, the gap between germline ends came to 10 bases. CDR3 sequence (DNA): TGTGCCAGCAGCTTAGCGCTGAAGGGCGAGCAGTTCTTC. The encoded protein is CASSLALKGEQFF.

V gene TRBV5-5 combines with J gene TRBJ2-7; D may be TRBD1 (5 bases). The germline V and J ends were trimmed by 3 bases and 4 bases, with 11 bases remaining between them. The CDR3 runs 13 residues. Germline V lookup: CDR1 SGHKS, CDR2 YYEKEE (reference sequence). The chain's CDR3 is CASSSFQGYEQYF. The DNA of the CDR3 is TGTGCCAGCAGCTCGTTTCAGGGATACGAGCAGTACTTC.

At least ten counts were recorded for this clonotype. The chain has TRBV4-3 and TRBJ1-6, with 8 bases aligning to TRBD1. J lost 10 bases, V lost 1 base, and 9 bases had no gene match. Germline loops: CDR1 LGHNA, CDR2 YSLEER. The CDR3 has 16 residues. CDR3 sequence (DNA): TGCGCCAGCAGCCAAGCGGGGGGACAGGAGGCCTCACCCCTCCACTTT. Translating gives CASSQAGGQEASPLHF.

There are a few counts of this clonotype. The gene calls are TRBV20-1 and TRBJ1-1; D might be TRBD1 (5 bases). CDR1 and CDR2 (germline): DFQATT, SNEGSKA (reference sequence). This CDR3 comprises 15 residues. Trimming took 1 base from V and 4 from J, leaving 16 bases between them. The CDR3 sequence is CSARVGTSGPTEAFF. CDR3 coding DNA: TGCAGTGCTAGAGTGGGAACCTCGGGGCCCACTGAAGCTTTCTTT.

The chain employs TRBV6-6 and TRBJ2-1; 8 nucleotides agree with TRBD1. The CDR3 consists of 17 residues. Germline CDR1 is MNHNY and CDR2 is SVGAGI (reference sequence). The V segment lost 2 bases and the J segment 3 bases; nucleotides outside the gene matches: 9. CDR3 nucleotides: TGTGCCAGCAGTTACCGTTCGCAGGGGGCGAGCTACAATGAGCAGTTCTTC. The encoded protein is CASSYRSQGASYNEQFF.

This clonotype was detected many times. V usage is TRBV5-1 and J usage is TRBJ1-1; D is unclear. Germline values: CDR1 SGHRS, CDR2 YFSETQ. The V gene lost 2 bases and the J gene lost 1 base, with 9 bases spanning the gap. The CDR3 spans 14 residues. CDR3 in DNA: TGCGCCAGCAGCTTATTGACGGGGAACACTGAAGCTTTCTTT. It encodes CASSLLTGNTEAFF.

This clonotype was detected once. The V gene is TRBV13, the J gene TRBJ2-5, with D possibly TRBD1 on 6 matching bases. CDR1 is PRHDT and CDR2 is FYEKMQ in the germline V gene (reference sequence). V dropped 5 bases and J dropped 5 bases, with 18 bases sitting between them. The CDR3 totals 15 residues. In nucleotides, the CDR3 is TGTGCCAGCAGCCCCACAGGGATGGGGGCGGAGACCCAGTACTTC. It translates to CASSPTGMGAETQYF.

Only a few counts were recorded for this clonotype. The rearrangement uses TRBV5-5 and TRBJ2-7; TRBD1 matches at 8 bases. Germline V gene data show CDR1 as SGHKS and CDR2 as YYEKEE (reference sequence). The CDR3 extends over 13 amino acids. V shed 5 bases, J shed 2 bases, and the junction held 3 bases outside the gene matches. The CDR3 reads CASSWGQAYEQYF. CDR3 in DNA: TGTGCCAGCAGTTGGGGACAGGCCTACGAGCAGTACTTC.

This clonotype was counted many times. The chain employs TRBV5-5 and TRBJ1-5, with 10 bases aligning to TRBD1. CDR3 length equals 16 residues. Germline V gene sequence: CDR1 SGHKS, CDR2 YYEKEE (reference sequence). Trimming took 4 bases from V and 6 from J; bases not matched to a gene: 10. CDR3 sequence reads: CASSRGDRGLSQPQHF. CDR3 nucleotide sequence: TGTGCCAGCAGCAGGGGAGACAGGGGGCTATCTCAGCCCCAGCATTTT.

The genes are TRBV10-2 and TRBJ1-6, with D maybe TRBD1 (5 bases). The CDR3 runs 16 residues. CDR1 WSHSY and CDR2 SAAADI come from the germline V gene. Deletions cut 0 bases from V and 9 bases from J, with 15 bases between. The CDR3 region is CASSESQGGLGSPLHF. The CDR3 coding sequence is TGCGCCAGCAGTGAGTCCCAGGGCGGTTTGGGTTCACCCCTCCACTTT.

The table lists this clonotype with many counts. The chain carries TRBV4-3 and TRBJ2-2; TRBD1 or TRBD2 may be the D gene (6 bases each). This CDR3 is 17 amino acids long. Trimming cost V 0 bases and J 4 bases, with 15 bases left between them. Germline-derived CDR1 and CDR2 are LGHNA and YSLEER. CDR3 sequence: CASSQDRVEGGTGELFF. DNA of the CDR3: TGCGCCAGCAGCCAAGATAGGGTCGAGGGGGGCACCGGGGAGCTGTTTTTT.

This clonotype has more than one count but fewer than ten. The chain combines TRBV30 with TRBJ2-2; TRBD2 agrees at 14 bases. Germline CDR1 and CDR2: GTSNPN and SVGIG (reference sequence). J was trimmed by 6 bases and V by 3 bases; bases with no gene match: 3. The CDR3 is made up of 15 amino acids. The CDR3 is CAWRGLAGAAGELFF. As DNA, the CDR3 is TGTGCCTGGAGGGGACTAGCGGGAGCGGCCGGGGAGCTGTTTTTT.

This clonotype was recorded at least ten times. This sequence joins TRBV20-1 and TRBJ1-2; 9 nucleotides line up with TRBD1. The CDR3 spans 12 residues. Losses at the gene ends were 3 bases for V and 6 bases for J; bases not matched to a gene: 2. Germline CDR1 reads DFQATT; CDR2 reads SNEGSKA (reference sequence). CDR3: CSASDRGDGYTF. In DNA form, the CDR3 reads TGCAGTGCTAGCGACAGGGGGGATGGCTACACCTTC.

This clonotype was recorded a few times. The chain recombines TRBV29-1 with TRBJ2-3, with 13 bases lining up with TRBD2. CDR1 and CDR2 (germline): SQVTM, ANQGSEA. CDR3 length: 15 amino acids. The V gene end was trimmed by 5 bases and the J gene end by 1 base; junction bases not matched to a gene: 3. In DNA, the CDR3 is TGCAGCGTTTCGGGACTAGCGGGACGCACAGATACGCAGTATTTT. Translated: CSVSGLAGRTDTQYF.

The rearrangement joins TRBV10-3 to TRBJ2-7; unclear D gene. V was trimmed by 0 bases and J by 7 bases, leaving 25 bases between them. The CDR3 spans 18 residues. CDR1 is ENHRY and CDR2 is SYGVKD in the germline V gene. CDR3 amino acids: CAISESRLSFRLAREQYF. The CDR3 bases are TGTGCCATCAGTGAGTCGAGACTTAGCTTTAGACTTGCTCGGGAGCAGTACTTC.

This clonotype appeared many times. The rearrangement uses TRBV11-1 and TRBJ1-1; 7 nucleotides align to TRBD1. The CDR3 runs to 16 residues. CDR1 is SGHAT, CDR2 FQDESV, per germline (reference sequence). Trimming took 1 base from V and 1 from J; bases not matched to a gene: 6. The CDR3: CASSLGTGSTNTEAFF. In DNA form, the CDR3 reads TGTGCCAGCAGCTTAGGGACAGGTTCAACGAACACTGAAGCTTTCTTT. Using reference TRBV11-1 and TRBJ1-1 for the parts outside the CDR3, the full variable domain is EAEVAQSPRYKITEKSQAVAFWCDPISGHATLYWYRQILGQGPELLVQFQDESVVDDSQLPKDRFSAERLKGVDSTLKIQPAELGDSAMYLCASSLGTGSTNTEAFFGQGTRLTVV.

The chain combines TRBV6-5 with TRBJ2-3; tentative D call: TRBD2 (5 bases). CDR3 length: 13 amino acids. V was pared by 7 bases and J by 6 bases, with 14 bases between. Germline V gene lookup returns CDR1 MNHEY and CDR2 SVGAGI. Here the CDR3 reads CASKEDPRDTQYF. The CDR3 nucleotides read TGTGCCAGCAAGGAGGACCCGCGGGATACGCAGTATTTT.